Listed below are T cell receptor beta chains from one sample, sequenced in a study of cytomegalovirus exposure and HLA in healthy donors. The data were produced by immunoSEQ multiplex PCR, yet TCRdb's version contains in-frame clones alone and is incomplete. The sample carries roughly 45,000 clones, roughly 80% recorded once. The source material was PBMCs. The receptors were gathered from a man aged 25 to 45 in good health and CMV-seronegative. CDR3s include the opening cysteine and the closing phenylalanine or tryptophan. Each record gives: J gene, clone size, V gene, D gene, CDR3 protein, CDR3 DNA. A D gene is named only where the DNA matches it firmly. Some rows mark clone size as missing; the rest say once, few, many or name a class of expanded clone.

TRBJ2-7 NA TRBV6-1 NA CASTEAQGPYEQYF TGTGCCAGCACCGAAGCCCAGGGCCCCTACGAGCAGTACTTC
TRBJ2-3 NA TRBV5-1 TRBD1 CASYPGTGPITDTQYF TGCGCCAGTTATCCCGGGACAGGACCTATTACAGATACGCAGTATTTT
TRBJ1-2 NA TRBV4-3 TRBD1 CASSRHPPGQEGYGYTF TGCGCCAGCAGCCGACACCCCCCAGGACAGGAGGGCTATGGCTACACCTTC
TRBJ2-3 NA TRBV4-1 NA CASSQDGQPPDTQYF TGCGCCAGCAGCCAAGATGGACAGCCGCCTGATACGCAGTATTTT
TRBJ1-2 NA TRBV5-1 NA CASSIETAYGYTF TGCGCCAGCAGCATAGAAACAGCCTATGGCTACACCTTC
TRBJ2-3 NA TRBV5-5 TRBD2 CASSSGLAESTDTQYF TGTGCCAGCAGCTCGGGACTAGCGGAAAGCACAGATACGCAGTATTTT
TRBJ2-1 once TRBV7-2 TRBD1 CASSLEGQGAYNEQFF TGTGCCAGCAGCTTAGAGGGACAGGGGGCTTACAATGAGCAGTTCTTC
TRBJ2-1 NA TRBV11-2 TRBD2 CASSPTSGNNEQFF TGTGCCAGCAGCCCCACTAGCGGAAACAATGAGCAGTTCTTC
TRBJ2-5 NA TRBV19 NA CASSTQSGGQAIGQYF TGTGCCAGTAGCACCCAATCGGGGGGCCAGGCTATCGGCCAGTACTTC
TRBJ2-7 NA TRBV5-1 TRBD1 CASSETGTAYEQYF TGCGCCAGCAGCGAAACCGGGACAGCCTACGAGCAGTACTTC
TRBJ1-5 NA TRBV5-6 TRBD1 CASSEQGVTQPQHF TGTGCCAGCAGCGAACAGGGGGTAACTCAGCCCCAGCATTTT
TRBJ1-1 NA TRBV15 NA CATSRDLVGRAEAFF TGTGCCACCAGCAGAGATCTGGTGGGGAGGGCTGAAGCTTTCTTT
TRBJ2-5 few TRBV25-1 TRBD1 CASSKSGTGEETQYF TGTGCCAGCAGTAAATCCGGGACAGGGGAAGAGACCCAGTACTTC
TRBJ2-7 once TRBV28 TRBD1 CASSTPGQGAGEQYF TGTGCCAGCAGCACCCCTGGACAGGGGGCAGGCGAGCAGTACTTC
TRBJ1-1 NA TRBV30 NA CAGGRMGGTEAFF TGTGCCGGCGGGAGGATGGGGGGCACTGAAGCTTTCTTT
TRBJ1-1 NA TRBV6-5 NA CASSYAWGGDTEAFF TGTGCCAGCAGTTACGCGTGGGGGGGGGACACTGAAGCTTTCTTT
TRBJ2-7 NA TRBV2 NA CASSADYARSYEQYF TGTGCCAGCAGTGCGGACTACGCGCGCTCCTACGAGCAGTACTTC
TRBJ2-7 NA TRBV4-3 TRBD1 CASSLHDRGYEQYF TGCGCCAGCAGCCTCCATGACAGGGGCTACGAGCAGTACTTC
TRBJ2-1 NA TRBV4-1 TRBD2 CASSLSSGGYNEQFF TGCGCCAGCAGCCTCTCGTCGGGGGGCTACAATGAGCAGTTCTTC
TRBJ2-1 NA TRBV27 NA CASSFVWGREQFF TGTGCCAGCAGTTTTGTTTGGGGGCGAGAGCAGTTCTTC
TRBJ2-7 NA TRBV10-3 TRBD2 CAISEGGGARYEQYF TGTGCCATCAGTGAGGGGGGGGGAGCCCGCTACGAGCAGTACTTC
TRBJ1-1 NA TRBV27 NA CASSSLDGKNTEAFF TGTGCCAGCAGTTCGTTGGACGGGAAGAACACTGAAGCTTTCTTT
TRBJ1-1 few TRBV28 NA CACAGISTMNTEAFF TGTGCCTGCGCAGGGATTTCGACCATGAACACTGAAGCTTTCTTT
TRBJ1-1 once TRBV4-3 NA CASSQDRELLKNTEAFF TGCGCCAGCAGCCAAGATCGGGAACTACTTAAGAACACTGAAGCTTTCTTT
TRBJ2-1 NA TRBV10-3 NA CAISGDNEQFF TGTGCCATCAGTGGCGACAATGAGCAGTTCTTC
TRBJ2-5 NA TRBV7-9 NA CASSLVTQETQYF TGTGCCAGCAGCTTAGTCACACAAGAGACCCAGTACTTC
TRBJ2-3 NA TRBV7-9 NA CASSLPVGGMGADTQYF TGTGCCAGCAGCTTACCCGTTGGAGGGATGGGAGCAGATACGCAGTATTTT